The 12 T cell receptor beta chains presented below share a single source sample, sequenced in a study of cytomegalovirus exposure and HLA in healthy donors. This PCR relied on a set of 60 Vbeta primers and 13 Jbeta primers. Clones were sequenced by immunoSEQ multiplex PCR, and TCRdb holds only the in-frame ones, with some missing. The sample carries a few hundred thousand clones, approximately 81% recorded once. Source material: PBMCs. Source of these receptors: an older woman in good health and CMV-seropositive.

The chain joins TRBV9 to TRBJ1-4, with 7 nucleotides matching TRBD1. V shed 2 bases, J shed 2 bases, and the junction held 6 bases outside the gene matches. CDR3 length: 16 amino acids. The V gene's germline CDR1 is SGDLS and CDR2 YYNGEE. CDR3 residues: CASSVEPQGTNEKLFF. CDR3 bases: TGTGCCAGCAGCGTCGAACCACAGGGGACTAATGAAAAACTGTTTTTT.

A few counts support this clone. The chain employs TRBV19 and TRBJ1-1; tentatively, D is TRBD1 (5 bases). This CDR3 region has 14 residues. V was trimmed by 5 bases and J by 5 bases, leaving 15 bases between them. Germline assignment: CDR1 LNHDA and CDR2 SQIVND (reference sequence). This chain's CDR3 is CASSPEGRGTEAFF. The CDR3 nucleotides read TGTGCCAGTAGTCCAGAGGGGAGGGGAACTGAAGCTTTCTTT.

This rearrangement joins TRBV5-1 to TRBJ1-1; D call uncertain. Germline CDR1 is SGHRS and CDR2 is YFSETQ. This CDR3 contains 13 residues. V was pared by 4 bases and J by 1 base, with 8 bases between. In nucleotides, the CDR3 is TGCGCCAGCAGCGTGGACGGGAACACTGAAGCTTTCTTT. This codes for CASSVDGNTEAFF.

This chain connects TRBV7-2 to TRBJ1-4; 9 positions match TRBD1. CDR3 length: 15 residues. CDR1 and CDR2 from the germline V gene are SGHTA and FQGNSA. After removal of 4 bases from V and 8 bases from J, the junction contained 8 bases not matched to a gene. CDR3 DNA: TGTGCCAGCAGCTCACAGGGGGCGCAGGGGGAAAAACTGTTTTTT. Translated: CASSSQGAQGEKLFF.

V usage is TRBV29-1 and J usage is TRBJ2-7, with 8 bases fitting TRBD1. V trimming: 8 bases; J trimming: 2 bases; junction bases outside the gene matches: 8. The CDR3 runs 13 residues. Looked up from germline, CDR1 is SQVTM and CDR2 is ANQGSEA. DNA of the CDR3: TGCAGCACGGATGGACAGGGTACCTACGAGCAGTACTTC. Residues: CSTDGQGTYEQYF.

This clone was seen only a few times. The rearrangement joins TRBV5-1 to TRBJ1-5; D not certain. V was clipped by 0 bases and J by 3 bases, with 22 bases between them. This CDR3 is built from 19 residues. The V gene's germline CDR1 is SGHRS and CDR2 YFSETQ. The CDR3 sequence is CASSLEKGGRPNPNQPQHF. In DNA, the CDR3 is TGCGCCAGCAGCTTGGAGAAGGGAGGGAGACCCAATCCCAATCAGCCCCAGCATTTT.

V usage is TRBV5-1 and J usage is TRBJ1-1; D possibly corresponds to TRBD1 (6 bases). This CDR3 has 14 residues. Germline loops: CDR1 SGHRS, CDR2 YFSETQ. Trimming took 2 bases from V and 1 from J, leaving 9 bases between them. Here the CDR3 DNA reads TGCGCCAGCAGCTTACAGGACAGGAACACTGAAGCTTTCTTT. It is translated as CASSLQDRNTEAFF.

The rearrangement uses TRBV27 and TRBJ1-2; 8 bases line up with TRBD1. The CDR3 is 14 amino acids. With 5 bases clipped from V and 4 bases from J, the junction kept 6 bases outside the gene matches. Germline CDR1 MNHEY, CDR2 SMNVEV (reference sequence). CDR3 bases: TGTGCCAGCAGTGCGACAGGGGTAATCTATGGCTACACCTTC. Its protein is CASSATGVIYGYTF.

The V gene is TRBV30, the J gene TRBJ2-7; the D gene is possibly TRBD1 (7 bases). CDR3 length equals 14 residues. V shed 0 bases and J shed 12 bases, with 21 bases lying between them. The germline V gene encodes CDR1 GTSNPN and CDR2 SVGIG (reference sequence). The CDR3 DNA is TGTGCCTGGAGTGTATGGGGGGCCCAGACAGGGAGGTACTTC. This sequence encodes CAWSVWGAQTGRYF.

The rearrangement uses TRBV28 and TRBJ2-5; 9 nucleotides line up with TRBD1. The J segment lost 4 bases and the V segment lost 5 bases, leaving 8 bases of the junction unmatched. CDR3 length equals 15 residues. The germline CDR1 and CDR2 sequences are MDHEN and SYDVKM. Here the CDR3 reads CASSPQGARGETQYF. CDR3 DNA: TGTGCCAGCAGTCCACAGGGGGCGCGAGGAGAGACCCAGTACTTC.

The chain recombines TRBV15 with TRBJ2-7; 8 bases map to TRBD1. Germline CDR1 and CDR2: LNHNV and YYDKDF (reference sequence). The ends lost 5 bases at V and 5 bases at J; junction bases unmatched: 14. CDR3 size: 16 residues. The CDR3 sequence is CATSFPLGQGPHEQYF. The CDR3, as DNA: TGTGCCACCAGCTTCCCCCTCGGACAGGGTCCCCACGAGCAGTACTTC.

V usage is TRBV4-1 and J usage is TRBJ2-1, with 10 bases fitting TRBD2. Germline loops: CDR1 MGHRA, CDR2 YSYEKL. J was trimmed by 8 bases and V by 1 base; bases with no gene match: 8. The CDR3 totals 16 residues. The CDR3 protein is CASSQGTSGSGYEQFF. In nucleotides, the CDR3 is TGCGCCAGCAGCCAAGGGACTAGCGGAAGCGGCTATGAGCAGTTCTTC.